This T cell receptor (beta chain) was obtained from a study of cytomegalovirus exposure and HLA in healthy donors (dated by TCRdb to about 2017). With respect to the entire study: In an earlier analysis of approximately 500 of the donors, approximately 260 Gb of sequence data and 90 million to 120 million unique TCR beta sequences from roughly 190 million T cells were reported. About 300 gigabases of sequencing data and some 85 million unique TCR sequences were included in an early release covering several hundred HLA-typed donors. Of the approximately 400 genotyped donors, roughly 80% were placed in the genetic ancestry cluster associated with self-reported Caucasian donors. The study aimed to test whether signatures of past pathogen exposure could be identified by cataloging public T cell receptors. The study used immunosequencing to profile the T cell repertoires of approximately 640 subjects and linked those repertoires to cytomegalovirus serostatus. Besides the first cohort of roughly 660 subjects, a separate validation cohort made up of 120 different subjects was used. The study combined high-throughput TCR immunosequencing, statistical association of individual TCRs with disease status, and machine learning to predict cytomegalovirus infection status. A later analysis re-analyzed previously published TCR beta repertoires from 666 donors and added high-resolution HLA genotyping to study TCR occurrence patterns. In the later analysis, no new phenotypic data were used to find candidate immune exposures; instead, reliance was placed on TCR beta sequences and their occurrence across donors. To decide whether each TCR beta V gene segment behaved as functional or pseudogenic, an earlier analysis of approximately 600 of the donors relied on high-throughput TCR beta sequencing. Donor age, sex, ethnicity and CMV serostatus were compiled together with the repertoire data. A later genetic analysis used genome-wide SNP genotypes for about three fifths of the roughly 700 donors, treating that subset as a discovery cohort. All discovery cohort repertoires had been generated on a single sequencing platform. HLA typing covered class I and class II loci at four-digit resolution. The number of typed donors differed by locus: about 629-630 for A, B, C, DRB1 and DQB1; 500 to 550 for DQA1; about 600 for DPA1; and about 450 for DPB1. Because of strong linkage in the cohort, five DR-DQ haplotypes were treated as single units for association and clustering. Among around 400 genotyped donors of the cohort, an average of 235,054 unique TCR beta nucleotide sequences were sequenced per donor, 15% to 20% of them non-productive. Study-wide conclusions, independent of this receptor: Correlated functional status among segregating V segments might reflect linkage disequilibrium, but an unknown experimental factor could not be ruled out. Cytomegalovirus status was reported to be diagnosed by the classifier with high specificity and sensitivity in both the original and validation cohorts. In a later analysis, most CMV-associated TCR beta chains were found to appear HLA-restricted, with HLA associations seemingly driven largely by CMV exposure. A few of the identified cytomegalovirus-associated TCR beta chains were confirmed in vitro to be specific for cytomegalovirus antigens. A further reported finding was that TCR beta sequences accurately predicted the HLA-A and HLA-B alleles for most subjects in the first cohort. When HLA alleles, especially DR and DQ, strongly co-occurred, attributing TCR associations to individual alleles was difficult. A later analysis found that HLA-associated TCR beta chains were more clonally expanded and had lower generation probabilities than equally common non-associated chains. Most TCR sequences were seen in very few donors, while some public TCRs were found in many individuals. The study listed approximately 150 TCR beta chains as associated with cytomegalovirus. In an earlier analysis of some 640 of the donors, most TCR beta V segments were observed in productive rearrangements about 87% or about 30% of the time, broadly matching IMGT annotations. The authors suggested that the approach could potentially be generalized to other disease states and immunological phenotypes. Several of the top co-occurrence clusters appeared to be linked to parvovirus B19, influenza, CMV and Epstein-Barr virus, according to a later analysis. Compared with the 666-donor mean, donors in an Asian-associated ancestry cluster had fewer N-insertions in productive TCRs, according to a later genetic analysis. Because counts were too low, about 15 rarely observed V segments, including chromosome 9 orphons, were left out of the earlier analysis of about 620 of the donors. Only TCR beta chains were sequenced in this cohort, and the absence of alpha or paired-chain data limited detectable features. In a later analysis, some 17,000 TCR beta sequences were associated with specific HLA alleles at a false discovery rate of 0.05. A group of highly shared sequence variants was considered likely to be a technical artifact of the sequencing pipeline. CMV serostatus was the only immune exposure information available for the cohort. The 87-base-pair reads could not distinguish some IMGT-functional V segments, including TRBV6-2 and TRBV6-3, so those segments were excluded. Sequencing depth was assumed to be roughly uniform across donors in the presence/absence analyses, though that assumption may not hold. A later genetic analysis associated a missense DCLRE1C variant with V-gene and J-gene trimming of TCR beta chains, and an independent cohort replicated the association. According to a later analysis, TCR association rates differed among HLA loci, with DRB1 alleles showing the most associated TCRs and HLA-C alleles showing the fewest. HLA typing was unavailable for some donors at each locus, so association tests used only the typed subset.

The cohort consisted of more than 650 healthy bone marrow donors. At the time of sampling, every cohort member was nominally healthy, though immune exposures that went unrecorded were likely present. The donor tested CMV seropositive, placing the donor among the 250 to 350 seropositive members of the cohort. A peripheral blood sample was provided by each donor, and peripheral blood mononuclear cells were used for TCR beta sequencing. Genomic DNA was extracted from the blood cell samples with the Qiagen DNeasy Blood Extraction Kit. Remarks on this clone: Its specific antigen is unknown. No base-level quality is on record; no much larger clone is a single base apart.

From the cysteine through the phenylalanine, the CDR3 covers 14 amino acids. The kept DNA is CDR3 alone, 42 bases in frame from the first base. The germline V gene (reference sequence) gives CDR1 as GTSNPN and CDR2 as SVGIG. V is pared back by 1 base and J by 10 bases, with 14 bases lying between the germline termini. Receptors were amplified or captured by the immunoSEQ multiplex PCR assay. The multiplex PCR relied on a mix of 60 forward primers for TCR Vbeta segments and 13 reverse primers for TCR Jbeta segments. The CDR3 region of rearranged TCR beta genes was amplified from genomic DNA by a multiplex PCR assay. The amplified TCR beta libraries were sequenced on the Illumina HiSeq System as 87-base-pair reads. The authors' pipeline ran thus. Across the 600 to 700 repertoires, a later analysis counted tens of millions of unique TCR beta chains, 8.5 million to 12 million of which were shared by at least two donors. To remove PCR and sequencing errors, raw reads were error-corrected and collapsed into unique sequences using a nearest-neighbor algorithm that merged closely related sequences. CDR3 sequences were aligned to IMGT reference sequences to assign V, D and J gene segments. Each retained sequence needed at least a six-nucleotide match to both a V gene segment and a J gene segment. A rearrangement was called productive if the CDR3 had no stop codons and remained in frame with V and J, and every other rearrangement was called non-productive. Following IMGT convention, CDR3 was defined as the stretch from the second conserved V-encoded cysteine to the conserved J-encoded phenylalanine. The earlier analysis of 500 to 650 of the donors excluded any sequence lacking an unambiguous match to a single V gene segment. An earlier analysis of a few hundred of the donors classified V segments as functional when productive rearrangements were above 56.7% and as segregating when the standard deviation between donors was above 5%. To diagnose cytomegalovirus status from the catalog of TCR beta chain sequences, a statistical classification framework was built. V and J gene assignment, in a later analysis, came from comparing TCR nucleotide sequences with IMGT/GENE-DB human TR gene sequences. A later analysis assigned CDR3 sequences and most-parsimonious VDJ recombination scenarios with the TCRdist pipeline. A later analysis defined each TCR beta chain by its CDR3 amino acid sequence plus V-gene family, and excluded reads lacking a unique V-gene family. As a way to deal with suspected cross-contamination and a sequencing artifact, a later analysis dropped hundreds of nucleotide sequences that were highly shared and had low generation probability. For each public chain, a later analysis derived a clonal expansion index from normalized ranks of inferred template counts within each repertoire. A later analysis computed generation probabilities with a VDJ recombination model fitted to out-of-frame rearrangements, and checked the results against IGoR. In a later analysis, hypergeometric tests were used to score TCR-TCR, TCR-HLA and TCR-CMV co-occurrence, with a repertoire-size bias correction applied to TCR pairs. False discovery rates were estimated in a later analysis by permuting HLA or CMV assignments 20 times. In a later analysis, co-occurring TCRs were grouped using DBSCAN, with TCRdist sequence similarity added in when clustering inside HLA-allele-positive subsets. Co-occurrence clustering excluded repertoires with fewer than 30,000 or more than 120,000 public chains, plus five with anomalous nucleotide sharing. The clones in this table, taken by TCRdb from immuneACCESS, are in-frame only. Not every clone is retained; where verified, under half of the shortfall comes from an unresolved V gene, and the cause of the rest is unknown. D and trimming were read from the DNA, whereas the V and J calls and clone size are those reported in that table. A total of 130,000 to 150,000 clones appear in this sample, about four fifths of them only once. Approximately 4.2% of the sample is taken by the ten largest.

The chain is encoded by TRBV30 joined to TRBJ1-6; the D gene remains uncertain. Sequencing input: PBMCs. The sequence was obtained from a woman in her thirties or forties in good health and CMV-seropositive. At the DNA level, the sequence is TGTGCCTGGAGTGGCCCGGGGATAGGCTCACCCCTCCACTTT. Translated, this gives CAWSGPGIGSPLHF.